This TCR beta chain was documented in a study of cytomegalovirus exposure and HLA in healthy donors. The CDR3 consists of 12 residues. With 3 bases removed from V and 3 bases from J, the gap between germline ends came to 9 bases. Germline assignment: CDR1 SQVTM and CDR2 ANQGSEA. This clone was seen more than once but under ten times. Other DNA sequences in the sample encode the same CDR3. The PCR had 60 Vbeta and 13 Jbeta primers. Clones were read by immunoSEQ multiplex PCR, and TCRdb kept only the in-frame ones, dropping some. Of around 80,000 clones listed, around 70% are singletons. The receptor was isolated from a middle-aged man in good health and CMV-seropositive. V gene TRBV29-1 combines with J gene TRBJ2-7; D gene uncertain. Sequencing was done on a sample of PBMCs. The CDR3 region is CSVEVRDYEQYF. DNA of the CDR3: TGCAGCGTTGAGGTCCGCGACTACGAGCAGTACTTC.